The 18 T cell receptor beta chains below come from one sample, sequenced in a study of control samples from healthy donors and cancer patients. Measured with immunoSEQ multiplex PCR; TCRdb has only the in-frame clones, and not every one. The data contain more than 85,000 clones, roughly 94% of them singletons. The sequenced material came from blood. The receptors come from a woman in her late teens or twenties in good health.

The chain joins TRBV4-3 to TRBJ2-3; 8 bases match TRBD1. Germline-derived CDR1 and CDR2 are LGHNA and YSLEER. This CDR3 region has 16 residues. With 5 bases clipped from V and 1 base from J, the junction kept 8 bases outside the gene matches. CDR3 bases: TGCGCCAGCAGCACAGGACAGGGTTCGGGCACAGATACGCAGTATTTT. This translates into CASSTGQGSGTDTQYF.

The chain employs TRBV10-3 and TRBJ1-3; D ambiguous. The length of the CDR3 is 12 residues. The germline V gene has CDR1 ENHRY and CDR2 SYGVKD. V lost 8 bases, J lost 0 bases, and 5 bases lay in between. CDR3 sequence (DNA): TGTGCCATCGGACCCTCTGGAAACACCATATATTTT. Its translation: CAIGPSGNTIYF.

The chain joins TRBV18 to TRBJ2-3; TRBD1 matches 7 bases. Germline V gives CDR1 KGHSH, CDR2 LQKENI. Trimming took 6 bases from V and 3 from J; bases not matched to a gene: 6. This CDR3 has 14 residues. The CDR3 DNA sequence: TGTGCCAGCTCTTACAGGGGAACGACAGATACGCAGTATTTT. It yields the protein CASSYRGTTDTQYF.

The DNA for the CDR3 is TGTGCCAGTAGTACAGCTACAGGGGGGACTAATGAAAAACTGTTTTTT. Amino acid sequence: CASSTATGGTNEKLFF. The chain recombines TRBV19 with TRBJ1-4, with 8 nucleotides matching TRBD1. With V trimmed by 4 bases and J by 2 bases, 6 bases remained unmatched. The CDR3 runs to 16 residues. Per germline, CDR1 LNHDA and CDR2 SQIVND (reference sequence).

There are a few counts of this clone. This chain joins TRBV13 and TRBJ1-2; D is ambiguous. V lost 7 bases to trimming and J lost 4 bases, with 16 bases between them. CDR1 is PRHDT and CDR2 is FYEKMQ in the germline V gene (reference sequence). The CDR3 contains 14 residues. CDR3 in DNA: TGTGCCAGCACCCCCAGATCCAGGTCCTATGGCTACACCTTC. It specifies CASTPRSRSYGYTF.

The genes are TRBV4-2 and TRBJ2-7; 7 bases map to TRBD1. CDR3 length equals 17 residues. The ends lost 1 base at V and 4 bases at J; junction bases unmatched: 13. Germline CDR1 and CDR2: LGHNA and YNFKEQ. The CDR3 region is CASSQALTTGRRYEQYF. The CDR3 bases are TGTGCCAGCAGCCAAGCCCTAACGACAGGGAGAAGATACGAGCAGTACTTC.

This clone was observed a single time. The chain couples TRBV28 to TRBJ1-1, with D possibly matching TRBD1 (6 bases). Per germline, CDR1 MDHEN and CDR2 SYDVKM. The CDR3 is 15 amino acids. The V end lost 5 bases, the J end lost 2 bases, and 15 bases lay between the germline ends. This chain's CDR3 is CASSGGGRINTEAFF. Written as DNA, the CDR3 is TGTGCCAGCAGTGGCGGGGGGCGGATAAACACTGAAGCTTTCTTT.

The table lists this clone with a few counts. The chain joins TRBV14 to TRBJ1-1; D not certain. The CDR3 runs to 13 residues. Trimming took 2 bases from V and 4 from J, leaving 8 bases between them. The germline gives CDR1 SGHDN, CDR2 FVKESK. CDR3 in DNA: TGTGCCAGCAGCCAATCCCCCCGCACTGAAGCTTTCTTT. Its translation: CASSQSPRTEAFF. The full variable domain, rest sourced from reference TRBV14 and TRBJ1-1, is EAGVTQFPSHSVIEKGQTVTLRCDPISGHDNLYWYRRVMGKEIKFLLHFVKESKQDESGMPNNRFLAERTGGTYSTLKVQPAELEDSGVYFCASSQSPRTEAFFGQGTRLTVV.

The chain links TRBV2 to TRBJ2-2; 8 bases fit TRBD2. Germline CDR1 reads SNHLY; CDR2 reads FYNNEI. The CDR3 is 15 amino acids. V shed 5 bases and J 4 bases; nucleotides not matched to a gene: 6. The CDR3 region has the DNA TGTGCCAGCAGTCGCGGACTAGCTGGCACCGGGGAGCTGTTTTTT. Translated, it gives CASSRGLAGTGELFF.

This clone was seen a handful of times. Distinct nucleotide sequences in the sample also encode this CDR3. The CDR3 bases are TGCGCCAGCAGCTTGGGGGGGACAGGCGGAGAGACCCAGTACTTC. Protein: CASSLGGTGGETQYF. The chain recombines TRBV5-1 with TRBJ2-5; 8 positions match TRBD1. V gave up 0 bases and J gave up 4 bases; unmatched junction bases: 5. The CDR3 totals 15 residues. Germline CDR1 SGHRS, CDR2 YFSETQ.

The chain has TRBV30 and TRBJ1-1, with no clear D. The ends were cut back, 4 bases at V and 3 bases at J, with 12 bases in the middle. Per the germline V gene, CDR1 is GTSNPN and CDR2 is SVGIG (reference sequence). The CDR3 has 13 amino acids. CDR3 amino acids: CAWTIGLDTEAFF. Written as DNA, the CDR3 is TGTGCCTGGACCATTGGGCTTGACACTGAAGCTTTCTTT.

The CDR3 DNA reads TGTGCCAGCAGCGTAGCTCCCGGGGGGGGAGCGAATGAGCAGTTCTTC. Encoded protein: CASSVAPGGGANEQFF. This chain links TRBV9 with TRBJ2-1; 8 bases match TRBD2. The CDR3 consists of 16 residues. The germline V gene has CDR1 SGDLS and CDR2 YYNGEE. V gave up 0 bases and J gave up 7 bases; unmatched junction bases: 9.

V gene TRBV11-2 combines with J gene TRBJ1-5; 9 bases fit TRBD1. Trimming removed 5 bases from V and 6 bases from J; junction bases left unmatched: 8. The germline V gene has CDR1 SGHAT and CDR2 FQNNGV. The CDR3 sequence is 15 residues long. Written as DNA, the CDR3 is TGTGCCAGCAGCGTGGACAGGGGAGTCAGTCAGCCCCAGCATTTT. It yields the protein CASSVDRGVSQPQHF.

The chain has TRBV6-5 and TRBJ1-2; 7 nucleotides match TRBD1. CDR1 MNHEY and CDR2 SVGAGI come from the germline V gene. The trim removed 6 bases at V and 3 bases at J, leaving 4 bases unmatched. The CDR3 covers 13 residues. In DNA form, the CDR3 reads TGTGCCAGCAGCCGACAGGGCTACTATGGCTACACCTTC. It is translated as CASSRQGYYGYTF.

The chain links TRBV19 to TRBJ1-3; the D is unclear. CDR1 and CDR2 from the germline V gene are LNHDA and SQIVND (reference sequence). This CDR3 has 14 residues. V gave up 5 bases and J gave up 8 bases, with 16 bases separating them. As DNA, the CDR3 is TGTGCCAGTAGTGATCCCCCATATGGGGACACCATATATTTT. It codes for CASSDPPYGDTIYF.

The chain joins TRBV11-2 to TRBJ2-5; the D gene is possibly TRBD2 (6 bases). The length of the CDR3 is 13 residues. CDR1 and CDR2 from the germline V gene are SGHAT and FQNNGV. V was clipped by 2 bases and J by 4 bases, with 8 bases between them. CDR3 sequence (DNA): TGTGCCAGCAGCTTATGGGGAGGAGAGACCCAGTACTTC. Translating it yields CASSLWGGETQYF. The full variable domain, in which reference TRBV11-2 and TRBJ2-5 provide the parts outside the CDR3, is EAGVAQSPRYKIIEKRQSVAFWCNPISGHATLYWYQQILGQGPKLLIQFQNNGVVDDSQLPKDRFSAERLKGVDSTLKIQPAKLEDSAVYLCASSLWGGETQYFGPGTRLLVL.

This rearrangement joins TRBV2 to TRBJ1-5; TRBD1 aligns across 7 bases. The CDR3 has 15 residues. Germline loops: CDR1 SNHLY, CDR2 FYNNEI. V lost 5 bases, J lost 4 bases, and 8 bases stayed unmatched. The CDR3 DNA reads TGTGCCAGCAGTCGAACGTGGGACAGTAATCAGCCCCAGCATTTT. It is translated as CASSRTWDSNQPQHF.

V is TRBV4-3 and J is TRBJ1-4; D gene ambiguous. Trimming took 0 bases from V and 5 from J, leaving 13 bases between them. This CDR3 region has 16 residues. Germline V gene lookup returns CDR1 LGHNA and CDR2 YSLEER. CDR3 loop: CASSQDGLNLNEKLFF. The CDR3 DNA is TGCGCCAGCAGCCAAGATGGGTTGAACCTGAATGAAAAACTGTTTTTT.